This entry is about one T cell receptor beta chain. What it binds is not known. Germline CDR1 and CDR2: SGHRS and YFSETQ. The CDR3 is 16 amino acids. The time point denotes: week 11, during vaccination. Doses comprised 300 ug of mutant IDH1 20-mer peptide each, plus topical imiquimod. These data come from a study of a mutant IDH1 vaccine in newly diagnosed glioma. Overall study: During weeks 1, 3, 5, 7, 11, 15, 19 and 23, patients received eight vaccinations. Treated individuals were approximately 62% male and around 40% female, averaging roughly 38 years of age. Earlier therapy was either radiotherapy, temozolomide, or both, and most got both.

Study results and limitations: Apparently unrelated to pseudoprogression were changes in the top peripheral T cell clonotypes.

Clones were sequenced by immunoSEQ multiplex PCR, and TCRdb holds only the in-frame ones, with some missing. The sample lists 95,000 to 120,000 clones; under 90% were seen once. The sequencing here drew on PBMCs, taken from a glioma patient whose treatment included an IDH1 peptide vaccine. The TCR originated in a woman aged 50 to 65 with glioma. The V and J genes are TRBV5-1 and TRBJ2-5; the match to TRBD2 covers 8 bases. The J call is uncertain, as TRBJ2-7 better fits the DNA end. DNA for the CDR3: TGCGCCAGCAGCTTGGGGGGCGGTAGCGGGATTTACGAGCAGTACTTC. It is translated as CASSLGGGSGIYEQYF.